This is a list of T cell receptor beta chains from one sample in a study of blood T cell repertoires in COVID-19. Repertoires were generated with immunoSEQ multiplex PCR, while TCRdb's copy carries only in-frame clones and drops some. The sample has 55,000 to 90,000 clones; about 86% are singletons. Material: peripheral blood. These receptors were obtained from a man in his sixties or seventies with active COVID-19. CDR3s include the opening cysteine and the closing phenylalanine or tryptophan. Fields, in order: V gene, J gene, clone size, D gene, CDR3 DNA, CDR3 protein. A D gene is named only where the DNA matches it firmly. A row's size may be missing; if present it is once, few, many or a size class.

TRBV7-2,TRBJ2-2,-,TRBD2,TGTGCCAGCAGCACTAGCGGGAGGGTGGAGGAGGAGCTGTTTTTT,CASSTSGRVEEELFF
TRBV9,TRBJ2-5,-,TRBD2,TGTGCCACCAACCACGGGGGGGCCCAAGAGACCCAGTACTTC,CATNHGGAQETQYF
TRBV11-2,TRBJ2-3,-,-,TGTGCCAGCAGCTTAGATATGGGGGGAGATACGCAGTATTTT,CASSLDMGGDTQYF
TRBV6-5,TRBJ2-1,-,TRBD2,TGTGCCAGCACAGGGGCTAGCGGGAGTGGGGAGCAGTTCTTC,CASTGASGSGEQFF
TRBV9,TRBJ2-7,once,-,TGTGCCAGCAGCCCAGCTGCGGTTCCCTACGAGCAGTACTTC,CASSPAAVPYEQYF
TRBV7-9,TRBJ2-3,-,-,TGTGCCAGCAGCCTGGGGGTAGCGGCAGATACGCAGTATTTT,CASSLGVAADTQYF
TRBV14,TRBJ2-7,-,-,TGTGCCAGCAGCCGGGCGGGTCCGGGTGAGCAGTACTTC,CASSRAGPGEQYF
TRBV6-5,TRBJ1-2,-,-,TGTGCCAGCAGCCGGGGAGGGGGTAACTATGGCTACACCTTC,CASSRGGGNYGYTF
TRBV28,TRBJ2-3,-,-,TGTGCCACCCAGCCTGGGGGCCCCTCGGGTACGCAGTATTTT,CATQPGGPSGTQYF
TRBV11-3,TRBJ2-5,-,-,TGTGCCAGCAGCTTAAAGAAGGGGAGCGGCGGGGAGGAGACCCAGTACTTC,CASSLKKGSGGEETQYF
TRBV6-1,TRBJ2-7,once,-,TGTGCCAGCAGTGAAGTTCGGCAGGGCTACGAGCAGTACTTC,CASSEVRQGYEQYF
TRBV7-6,TRBJ2-5,-,TRBD2,TGTGCCAGCAGCTTATCGGGCGGGAGCTGGGAGACCCAGTACTTC,CASSLSGGSWETQYF
TRBV6-2/TRBV6-3,TRBJ1-5,-,-,TGTGCCAGCAGTTACTCGGGGGGGCGGGCTCAGCCCCAGCATTTT,CASSYSGGRAQPQHF
TRBV25-1,TRBJ1-2,-,-,TGTGCCAACCGCCCCGGACACTCTAACTATGGCTACACCTTC,CANRPGHSNYGYTF
TRBV18,TRBJ1-5,-,-,TGTGCCAGCTCACCAGGACAGACCACGGGTCAGCCCCAGCATTTT,CASSPGQTTGQPQHF
TRBV3-1/TRBV3-2,TRBJ2-7,-,-,TGTGCCAGCAGCCCACAGGGAAACTACGAGCAGTACTTC,CASSPQGNYEQYF
TRBV7-9,TRBJ2-2,-,TRBD2,TGTGCCAGCAGCCCTAGCGGGAGGGCCGGTGGCGGGGAGCTGTTTTTT,CASSPSGRAGGGELFF
TRBV6-5,TRBJ2-1,-,TRBD2,TGTGCCAGCAGTTACGGGACTAGCGCAAACAATGAGCAGTTCTTC,CASSYGTSANNEQFF
TRBV29-1,TRBJ1-2,-,TRBD1,TGCAGCCTGGGGCCCGAGGGGGCTGGGTATGGCTACACCTTC,CSLGPEGAGYGYTF
TRBV7-2,TRBJ2-5,few,-,TGTGCCAGCGGGGGTCGGGGGGCGGCCCAAGAGACCCAGTACTTC,CASGGRGAAQETQYF
TRBV28,TRBJ1-3,-,-,TGTGCCACCCGGGTCGGGTTGGTCTCTGGAAACACCATATATTTT,CATRVGLVSGNTIYF
TRBV11-2,TRBJ2-5,-,-,TGTGCCAGCAGCCCCCGGTGGAGAGAGCCCCAGTACTTC,CASSPRWREPQYF
TRBV6-2/TRBV6-3,TRBJ2-5,once,-,TGTGCCAGCAGTGGGGGGGAGACCCAGTACTTC,CASSGGETQYF
TRBV6-5,TRBJ2-5,-,-,TGTGCCAGCGGGCGCCGGGAGACCCAGTACTTC,CASGRRETQYF